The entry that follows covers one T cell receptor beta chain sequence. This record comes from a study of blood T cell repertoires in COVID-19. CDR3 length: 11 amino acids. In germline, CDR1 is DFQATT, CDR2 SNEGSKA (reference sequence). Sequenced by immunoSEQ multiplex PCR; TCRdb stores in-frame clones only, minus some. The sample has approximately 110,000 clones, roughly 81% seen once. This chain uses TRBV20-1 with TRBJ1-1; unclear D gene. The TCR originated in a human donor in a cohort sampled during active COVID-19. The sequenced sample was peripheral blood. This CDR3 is CTTRENTEAFF. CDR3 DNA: TGCACCACGCGGGAGAACACTGAAGCTTTCTTT.